These 19 T cell receptor beta chains share one sample of origin, sequenced in a study of cytomegalovirus exposure and HLA in healthy donors. PCR was performed using 60 Vbeta and 13 Jbeta primers. The repertoire was sequenced with immunoSEQ multiplex PCR; TCRdb's copy has only in-frame clones and lacks some. The table lists 130,000 or so clones, just under 75% of them singletons, with 6.5% to 8% in the top ten. The sample comprised PBMCs. The receptors here all came from a man aged 35 to 55 in good health and CMV-seropositive.

This sequence joins TRBV27 and TRBJ2-1; D gene unclear. The germline V gene has CDR1 MNHEY and CDR2 SMNVEV (reference sequence). V lost 1 base to trimming and J lost 5 bases, with 9 bases between them. This CDR3 region has 14 residues. CDR3 protein: CASSLWARNNEQFF. As DNA, the CDR3 is TGTGCCAGCAGTTTATGGGCTCGGAACAATGAGCAGTTCTTC.

This clone was seen more than once but under ten times. The V and J genes are TRBV9 and TRBJ2-3; 11 positions match TRBD2. The CDR3 runs 16 residues. Germline trimming cut 4 bases from V and 1 base from J; bases unmatched to any gene: 5. Germline CDR1 and CDR2: SGDLS and YYNGEE. CDR3 sequence (DNA): TGTGCCAGCAGCCCGGGGGGACTAGCGGGCACAGATACGCAGTATTTT. Translating it yields CASSPGGLAGTDTQYF.

The V call is TRBV19, the J call TRBJ1-6; D is uncertain. The CDR3 spans 17 residues. V shed 5 bases and J shed 0 bases, with 14 bases lying between them. Germline loops: CDR1 LNHDA, CDR2 SQIVND (reference sequence). In nucleotides, the CDR3 is TGTGCCAGTAGTGGGCGAGTCCCGAGCTCCTATAATTCACCCCTCCACTTT. It encodes CASSGRVPSSYNSPLHF.

The gene calls are TRBV7-9 and TRBJ2-7; TRBD2 matches 8 bases. Per germline, CDR1 SEHNR and CDR2 FQNEAQ (reference sequence). This CDR3 region has 15 residues. V lost 6 bases, J lost 0 bases, and 7 bases stayed unmatched. CDR3 in DNA: TGTGCCAGCAGGACCACTAGCGGCGGCTCCTACGAGCAGTACTTC. Translating it yields CASRTTSGGSYEQYF.

The V call is TRBV28, the J call TRBJ1-2; no clear D. CDR1 and CDR2 (germline): MDHEN, SYDVKM. The CDR3 sequence is 15 residues long. Trimming removed 2 bases from V and 1 base from J, with 11 bases in between. Here the CDR3 DNA reads TGTGCCAGCAGTTTAGTGTTACGGGTTAACTATGGCTACACCTTC. Protein product: CASSLVLRVNYGYTF.

The chain joins TRBV2 to TRBJ2-3; TRBD1 might be the D (6 bases). V was clipped by 9 bases and J by 3 bases, with 19 bases between them. This CDR3 has 15 residues. The germline V gene encodes CDR1 SNHLY and CDR2 FYNNEI. CDR3 sequence reads: CASRMRGGMTDTQYF. CDR3 coding DNA: TGTGCCAGTCGAATGAGAGGGGGAATGACAGATACGCAGTATTTT.

This clone turned up a few times. This rearrangement joins TRBV7-2 to TRBJ1-2, with 11 bases fitting TRBD1. The V gene end was trimmed by 1 base and the J gene end by 4 bases; junction bases not matched to a gene: 2. This CDR3 is 15 amino acids long. Germline lookup yields CDR1 SGHTA and CDR2 FQGNSA. The CDR3 DNA follows: TGTGCCAGCAGCTTAGGGACAGGGGGCCCCTATGGCTACACCTTC. This codes for CASSLGTGGPYGYTF.

A word on this clone: This is likely a read error, given that the CDR3 carries no conserved phenylalanine or tryptophan at its end. This chain joins TRBV5-1 and TRBJ1-6; D is ambiguous. The germline V and J ends were trimmed by 3 bases and 5 bases, with 3 bases remaining between them. The germline CDR1 and CDR2 sequences are SGHRS and YFSETQ. The CDR3 loop spans 12 amino acids. This chain's CDR3 is CASSSNNSPLHS. In DNA form, the CDR3 reads TGCGCCAGCAGCTCAAATAATTCACCCCTCCACTCT.

This sequence joins TRBV19 and TRBJ2-3; TRBD2 matches 7 bases. Looked up from germline, CDR1 is LNHDA and CDR2 is SQIVND (reference sequence). The trim removed 3 bases at V and 3 bases at J, leaving 6 bases unmatched. The CDR3 has 15 amino acids. CDR3 bases: TGTGCCAGTAGTATTAGAGCGGGACTAACAGATACGCAGTATTTT. Residues: CASSIRAGLTDTQYF.

The V call is TRBV15, the J call TRBJ2-7, with 8 bases lining up with TRBD1. CDR3 size: 15 residues. Germline assignment: CDR1 LNHNV and CDR2 YYDKDF (reference sequence). Unmatched junction bases numbered 7, after V lost 2 bases and J lost 4 bases. For the CDR3, the DNA is TGTGCCACCAGCAGATCCGGGACAGGTTGGTACGAGCAGTACTTC. Its translation is CATSRSGTGWYEQYF.

The CDR3 DNA reads as TGTGCCAGTAGTATTCAGGGTAGCAATTCACCCCTCCACTTT. Its translation is CASSIQGSNSPLHF. The rearrangement links TRBV19 to TRBJ1-6, with D perhaps matching TRBD1 (5 bases). V lost 3 bases, J lost 7 bases, and 10 bases lay in between. The CDR3 runs 14 residues. The germline CDR1 and CDR2 sequences are LNHDA and SQIVND (reference sequence).

The V gene is TRBV14, the J gene TRBJ2-1; 16 bases line up with TRBD2. This CDR3 is built from 19 residues. With 0 bases clipped from V and 7 bases from J, the junction kept 9 bases outside the gene matches. Per the germline V gene, CDR1 is SGHDN and CDR2 is FVKESK. The CDR3 loop reads CASSQDMGTSGRAVNEQFF. CDR3 nucleotides: TGTGCCAGCAGCCAAGATATGGGGACTAGCGGGAGGGCTGTAAATGAGCAGTTCTTC.

The count of this clone is one. The chain carries TRBV5-4 and TRBJ2-7; the D gene is possibly TRBD1 (5 bases). Per the germline V gene, CDR1 is SGHNT and CDR2 is YYREEE (reference sequence). V lost 1 base, J lost 0 bases, and 11 bases lay in between. The CDR3 totals 15 residues. The CDR3 DNA reads as TGTGCCAGCAGCTTGCGCAGGGTCTCCTCCTACGAGCAGTACTTC. Amino acids: CASSLRRVSSYEQYF.

This clone was found a few times. The V and J genes are TRBV2 and TRBJ2-7; TRBD2 matches at 7 bases. Germline CDR1 is SNHLY and CDR2 is FYNNEI. There are 13 residues in the CDR3. V dropped 10 bases and J dropped 0; count of bases not matched to a gene: 6. CDR3 coding DNA: TGTGCCACAGGGAGGGACGGCTCCTACGAGCAGTACTTC. The encoded protein is CATGRDGSYEQYF.

The chain links TRBV5-1 to TRBJ1-2; 10 bases are shared with TRBD1. J was trimmed by 4 bases and V by 0 bases; bases with no gene match: 6. Germline V gene data show CDR1 as SGHRS and CDR2 as YFSETQ. The CDR3 length is 16 residues. The CDR3: CASSLEGDRGGYGYTF. CDR3 DNA: TGCGCCAGCAGCTTGGAGGGGGACAGGGGAGGCTATGGCTACACCTTC. Variable domain in full (rest from reference TRBV5-1 and TRBJ1-2): KAGVTQTPRYLIKTRGQQVTLSCSPISGHRSVSWYQQTPGQGLQFLFEYFSETQRNKGNFPGRFSGRQFSNSRSEMNVSTLELGDSALYLCASSLEGDRGGYGYTFGSGTRLTVV.

The V call is TRBV14, the J call TRBJ1-1; no clear D gene. From germline, CDR1 is SGHDN and CDR2 FVKESK. Trimming stripped 0 bases from V and 9 bases from J, with 11 bases between. This CDR3 has 13 amino acids. Written as DNA, the CDR3 is TGTGCCAGCAGCCAAGAACTCTTAATTCAAGCTTTCTTT. Translation gives CASSQELLIQAFF.

This clone was counted only a few times. The chain couples TRBV7-8 to TRBJ1-5; tentative D call: TRBD1 (5 bases). V lost 5 bases and J lost 7, with 12 bases in between. The CDR3 is 13 amino acids. CDR1 is SGHVS and CDR2 is FQNEAQ in the germline V gene. The CDR3 is CASSTRQPQPQHF. CDR3 nucleotides: TGTGCCAGCAGCACCCGACAGCCACAGCCCCAGCATTTT.

This clone was counted once. J is TRBJ2-1 and V is TRBV20-1, with 7 bases identical to TRBD2. Unmatched junction bases numbered 3, after V lost 4 bases and J lost 9 bases. Germline V CDR1 and CDR2: DFQATT, SNEGSKA (reference sequence). The CDR3 is made up of 11 amino acids. The CDR3 spells CSATWGGEQFF. CDR3 nucleotide sequence: TGCAGTGCTACCTGGGGGGGTGAGCAGTTCTTC.

The CDR3, as DNA: TGTGCCAGCAGGACAGGGTCTGGGGCCAACGTCCTGACTTTC. It is translated as CASRTGSGANVLTF. The V gene is TRBV6-1, the J gene TRBJ2-6; 7 bases match TRBD1. Germline CDR1 is MNHNS and CDR2 is SASEGT. CDR3 length equals 14 residues. Unmatched junction bases numbered 0, after V lost 6 bases and J lost 1 base.